This TCR beta chain comes out of a study of blood T cell repertoires in COVID-19. Study summary: COVID-19 samples, acute and convalescent, were from the United States, Italy and Spain.

Libraries were prepared by immunoSEQ multiplex PCR; TCRdb keeps only in-frame clonotypes and omits some of them. This repertoire shows roughly 120,000 clones, 80% found once; its top ten account for approximately 4.2%. The CDR3 is 12 residues long. The V end lost 5 bases, the J end lost 7 bases, and 9 bases lay between the germline ends. Germline assignment: CDR1 WNHNN and CDR2 SYGVQD (reference sequence). This clone was recorded a few times. The TCR was taken from a human donor in a cohort sampled during active or convalescent COVID-19. The source material was peripheral blood. This rearrangement joins TRBV10-1 to TRBJ2-1, with D possibly TRBD1 on 6 matching bases. The CDR3 DNA reads TGCGCCAGCAGTCACCAGGGGAATGAGCAGTTCTTC. Residues: CASSHQGNEQFF.